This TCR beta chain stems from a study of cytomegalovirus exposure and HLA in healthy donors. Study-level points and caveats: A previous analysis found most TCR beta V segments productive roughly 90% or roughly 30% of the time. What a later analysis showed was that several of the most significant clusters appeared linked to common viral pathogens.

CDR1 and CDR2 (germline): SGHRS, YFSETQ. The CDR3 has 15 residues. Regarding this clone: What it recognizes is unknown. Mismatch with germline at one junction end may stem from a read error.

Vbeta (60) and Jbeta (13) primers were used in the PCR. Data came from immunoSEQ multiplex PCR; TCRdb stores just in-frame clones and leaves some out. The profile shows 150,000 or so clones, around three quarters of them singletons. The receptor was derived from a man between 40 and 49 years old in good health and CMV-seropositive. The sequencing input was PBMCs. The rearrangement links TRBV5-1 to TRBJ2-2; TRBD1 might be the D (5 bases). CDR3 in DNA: TGCGCCAGCAGCTTGGACAGGCAGAACGCCGGGGAGCTGTTTTTT. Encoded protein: CASSLDRQNAGELFF.